The next 29 T cell receptor beta chains were all read from a single sample in a study of human T cells and chemical hapten exposure. In TCRdb, the RACE reads were re-called with MiXCR into one record per CDR3 protein. This table holds 180,000 or so distinct CDR3 sequences, approximately 14% found once. The sample's time point: patch test 1, 2 weeks after DPC sensitization. The treatment was: therapeutic diphenylcyclopropenone sensitization with weekly scalp DPC. Sample: whole blood, taken in connection with sensitization to the hapten diphenylcyclopropenone (DPC). These receptors originate from a woman aged 25 to 39 with alopecia areata. Some clones in this sample may be carry-over from other donors' samples.

This clonotype was seen more than once but under ten times. The V gene is TRBV23-1, the J gene TRBJ2-3; D is undetermined. TRBV23-1 is assigned to the ORF class and has an uncertain function. V was trimmed by 2 bases and J by 0 bases, leaving 6 bases between them. This CDR3 region has 14 residues. CDR3 coding DNA: TGCGCCAGCAGTCAAACTACTAGCACAGATACGCAGTATTTT. Its protein is CASSQTTSTDTQYF.

This clonotype was observed a few times. This chain connects TRBV5-1 to TRBJ2-2; 10 bases are a match to TRBD1. The CDR3 is 15 amino acids. V lost 5 bases, J lost 4 bases, and 5 bases stayed unmatched. The V gene's germline CDR1 is SGHRS and CDR2 YFSETQ. CDR3 DNA sequence: TGCGCCAGCAGGGAAGACAGGGGGCGCACCGGGGAGCTGTTTTTT. It yields the protein CASREDRGRTGELFF.

The genes are TRBV12-3 or TRBV12-4 and TRBJ2-1; the D gene is possibly TRBD2 (6 bases). The CDR3 totals 13 residues. V lost 2 bases to trimming and J lost 8 bases, with 10 bases between them. The CDR3 loop is CASSLREFDEQFF. Here the CDR3 DNA reads TGTGCCAGCAGTTTACGGGAGTTCGATGAGCAGTTCTTC.

This clonotype was detected many times. This sequence joins TRBV6-6 and TRBJ1-5, with 12 bases fitting TRBD1. Trimming removed 2 bases from V and 0 bases from J; junction bases left unmatched: 17. The CDR3 covers 22 residues. Germline V CDR1 and CDR2: MNHNY, SVGAGI (reference sequence). The CDR3: CASSYPKTRPGTGGYSNQPQHF. DNA for the CDR3: TGTGCCAGCAGTTACCCAAAAACAAGGCCCGGGACAGGGGGCTATAGCAATCAGCCCCAGCATTTT.

This clonotype occurred a few times. The chain carries TRBV2 and TRBJ1-5, with D tentatively TRBD1 (6 bases). Germline V gene lookup returns CDR1 SNHLY and CDR2 FYNNEI. This CDR3 is 14 amino acids long. The ends were cut back, 8 bases at V and 2 bases at J, with 13 bases in the middle. CDR3 in DNA: TGTGCCAGCGGACCTACAGGGCGCAATCAGCCCCAGCATTTT. Its protein product is CASGPTGRNQPQHF.

In its sample, this clonotype was seen a few times. J is TRBJ1-1 and V is TRBV7-9, with D tentatively TRBD1 (5 bases). CDR3 length equals 13 residues. Deletions cut 11 bases from V and 2 bases from J, with 15 bases between. The germline V gene encodes CDR1 SEHNR and CDR2 FQNEAQ (reference sequence). This CDR3 reads CALSGTENTEAFF. Written as DNA, the CDR3 is TGTGCCTTGAGCGGGACGGAAAACACTGAAGCTTTCTTT. Combining the CDR3 with reference TRBV7-9 and TRBJ1-1 gives the whole variable domain DTGVSQNPRHKITKRGQNVTFRCDPISEHNRLYWYRQTLGQGPEFLTYFQNEAQLEKSRLLSDRFSAERPKGSFSTLEIQRTEQGDSAMYLCALSGTENTEAFFGQGTRLTVV.

Ten or more counts support this clonotype. The rearrangement links TRBV5-1 to TRBJ2-2; 11 nucleotides align to TRBD2. V dropped 1 base and J dropped 4; count of bases not matched to a gene: 12. Germline CDR1 and CDR2: SGHRS and YFSETQ. The CDR3 has 19 residues. The CDR3 DNA is TGCGCCAGCAGCTTGACTAGCGGGAGACAGCGTAATCCCACCGGGGAGCTGTTTTTT. Translating it yields CASSLTSGRQRNPTGELFF.

This clonotype was found a few times. J is TRBJ2-5 and V is TRBV28; D might be TRBD2 (6 bases). Trimming pared 5 bases from V and 4 bases from J, leaving 17 bases between. Germline V gene lookup returns CDR1 MDHEN and CDR2 SYDVKM. The CDR3 is 15 residues long. Written as DNA, the CDR3 is TGTGCCAGCAGTCTCCCCGGGCTAGCGCGAGAGACCCAGTACTTC. Its translation: CASSLPGLARETQYF.

In its sample, this clonotype was seen a few times. The CDR3: CASRPNRDPYGYTF. In DNA form, the CDR3 reads TGTGCCAGTCGACCAAACAGGGACCCCTATGGCTACACCTTC. This chain connects TRBV6-5 to TRBJ1-2, with D possibly TRBD1 on 6 matching bases. Trimming left V 9 bases short and J 4 bases short, with 18 bases between. From germline, CDR1 is MNHEY and CDR2 SVGAGI. The CDR3 runs to 14 residues.

Only a few counts were recorded for this clonotype. This chain connects TRBV28 to TRBJ1-5; D call uncertain. In germline, CDR1 is MDHEN, CDR2 SYDVKM. The V end lost 3 bases, the J end lost 0 bases, and 12 bases lay between the germline ends. The CDR3 runs 16 residues. This CDR3 reads CASSLQIPNSNQPQHF. The CDR3 coding sequence is TGTGCCAGCAGTTTGCAGATTCCTAATAGCAATCAGCCCCAGCATTTT.

This clonotype was counted ten times or more. This rearrangement joins TRBV7-2 to TRBJ1-5; maybe TRBD1 (5 bases). V lost 1 base and J lost 2, with 9 bases in between. The CDR3 is 15 amino acids. Germline-derived CDR1 and CDR2 are SGHTA and FQGNSA. The CDR3 region is CASSLERGGNQPQHF. CDR3 DNA sequence: TGTGCCAGCAGCTTAGAAAGGGGCGGCAATCAGCCCCAGCATTTT.

This chain uses TRBV19 with TRBJ2-2; D is possibly TRBD2 (6 bases). The CDR3 has 13 residues. Germline lookup yields CDR1 LNHDA and CDR2 SQIVND (reference sequence). Trimming removed 11 bases from V and 2 bases from J, with 12 bases in between. CDR3 residues: CASSGGNTGELFF. CDR3 coding DNA: TGTGCCTCTTCCGGGGGTAACACCGGGGAGCTGTTTTTT.

In this sample, this clonotype turned up a few times. The gene calls are TRBV12-3 or TRBV12-4 and TRBJ2-1; TRBD1 matches at 10 bases. The CDR3 covers 16 residues. The V segment lost 5 bases and the J segment 4 bases; nucleotides outside the gene matches: 8. The CDR3 loop is CASSRGTGDYYNEQFF. Here the CDR3 DNA reads TGTGCCAGCAGTCGCGGGACAGGGGATTATTACAATGAGCAGTTCTTC.

For this clonotype: At one of its ends the junction is not consistent with the germline gene, which may arise from a read error. The rearrangement uses TRBV5-5 and TRBJ2-5; 8 nucleotides agree with TRBD1. The CDR3 is made up of 14 amino acids. CDR1 SGHKS and CDR2 YYEKEE come from the germline V gene (reference sequence). The CDR3 spells CVSSFRTGRETQYF. CDR3 nucleotides: TGTGTCAGCAGCTTCAGGACAGGGAGAGAGACCCAGTACTTC.

There are a few counts of this clonotype. The DNA for the CDR3 is TGTGCCAGTGGGGGGCCGGCGAGCAACACTGAAGCTTTCTTT. This encodes CASGGPASNTEAFF. The gene calls are TRBV7-9 and TRBJ1-1, with D perhaps matching TRBD1 (6 bases). The CDR3 sequence is 14 residues long. V lost 9 bases, J lost 2 bases, and 16 bases lay in between. Germline CDR1 and CDR2: SEHNR and FQNEAQ (reference sequence).

The chain couples TRBV15 to TRBJ2-3, with TRBD2 matching over 11 bases. The CDR3 runs to 16 residues. CDR1 is LNHNV and CDR2 is YYDKDF in the germline V gene (reference sequence). Losses at the gene ends were 3 bases for V and 1 base for J; bases not matched to a gene: 3. CDR3 DNA sequence: TGTGCCACCAGCAGTGGGACTAGCGGCCGCACAGATACGCAGTATTTT. Translating it yields CATSSGTSGRTDTQYF.

The J gene is TRBJ2-1, the V gene TRBV11-3, with 9 positions matching TRBD1. The CDR3 has 13 amino acids. The junction had 8 bases not matched to a gene; V was cut back by 4 bases and J by 13 bases. Germline lookup yields CDR1 SGHNT and CDR2 YENEEA. CDR3 DNA: TGTGCCAGCAGCTCGGCCGGGACAGGGTTTCAGTTCTTC. Translating it yields CASSSAGTGFQFF.

The genes are TRBV3-1 and TRBJ1-4; D is undetermined. Trimming cost V 4 bases and J 0 bases, with 27 bases left between them. Germline-derived CDR1 and CDR2 are LGHDT and YNNKEL (reference sequence). The CDR3 has 21 amino acids. The CDR3 region is CASSPGRWKRGDLATNEKLFF. CDR3 bases: TGTGCCAGCAGCCCCGGTAGGTGGAAACGGGGAGACTTGGCAACTAATGAAAAACTGTTTTTT.

This chain's CDR3 is CAWSPGRNSGNTIYF. The CDR3 DNA reads TGTGCCTGGAGCCCCGGCCGGAACTCTGGAAACACCATATATTTT. The chain couples TRBV30 to TRBJ1-3; the D is unclear. The V gene's germline CDR1 is GTSNPN and CDR2 SVGIG (reference sequence). The V and J ends lost 3 bases and 0 bases respectively, with 12 bases between them. This CDR3 is built from 15 residues. Full variable domain (outside the CDR3, taken from reference TRBV30 and TRBJ1-3): SQTIHQWPATLVQPVGSPLSLECTVEGTSNPNLYWYRQAAGRGLQLLFYSVGIGQISSEVPQNLSASRPQDRQFILSSKKLLLSDSGFYLCAWSPGRNSGNTIYFGEGSWLTVV.

The chain carries TRBV5-4 and TRBJ2-3, with a weak D call TRBD1 (6 bases). This CDR3 has 13 residues. Trimming removed 4 bases from V and 2 bases from J, with 8 bases in between. CDR1 and CDR2 (germline): SGHNT, YYREEE (reference sequence). The CDR3: CASSGGHTDTQYF. The CDR3 nucleotides are TGTGCCAGCAGCGGGGGACACACAGATACGCAGTATTTT.

This clonotype came up a few times. The chain carries TRBV28 and TRBJ2-7; 8 bases agree with TRBD2. V gave up 5 bases and J gave up 4 bases; unmatched junction bases: 4. Germline V gives CDR1 MDHEN, CDR2 SYDVKM. The CDR3 length is 13 residues. In DNA, the CDR3 is TGTGCCAGCAGTCTGCCGGGGGGGTACGAGCAGTACTTC. It codes for CASSLPGGYEQYF.

The chain recombines TRBV6-5 with TRBJ1-1; 9 bases map to TRBD1. The V segment lost 0 bases and the J segment 5 bases; nucleotides outside the gene matches: 7. CDR3 size: 16 residues. The germline gives CDR1 MNHEY, CDR2 SVGAGI. Here the CDR3 reads CASSYSNRGRRTEAFF. CDR3 DNA sequence: TGTGCCAGCAGTTACTCGAACAGGGGGCGACGTACTGAAGCTTTCTTT.

This clonotype was counted ten times or more. The chain uses TRBV7-9 and TRBJ1-2, with D uncertain. CDR3 size: 11 residues. Per the germline V gene, CDR1 is SEHNR and CDR2 is FQNEAQ (reference sequence). Trimming stripped 5 bases from V and 4 bases from J, with 5 bases between. As DNA, the CDR3 is TGTGCCAGCAGCACGGTCTATGGCTACACCTTC. Its translation: CASSTVYGYTF.

Many counts were recorded for this clonotype. The V call is TRBV20-1, the J call TRBJ2-7; possible D gene TRBD2, 5 bases. The V and J ends lost 2 bases and 2 bases respectively, with 13 bases between them. CDR3 length equals 14 residues. CDR1 DFQATT and CDR2 SNEGSKA come from the germline V gene (reference sequence). CDR3 protein: CSARKDGKPYEQYF. CDR3 bases: TGCAGTGCTAGAAAAGACGGGAAACCCTACGAGCAGTACTTC.

This clonotype was found a few times. The chain uses TRBV25-1 and TRBJ1-3; D may be TRBD1 (5 bases). The V gene's germline CDR1 is MGHDK and CDR2 SYGVNS. This CDR3 has 16 amino acids. The V end was cut by 0 bases, the J end by 3 bases, with 12 bases between. In nucleotides, the CDR3 is TGTGCCAGCAGTGAATATGCAATAGGGGATGGAAACACCATATATTTT. Protein: CASSEYAIGDGNTIYF.

The chain joins TRBV7-2 to TRBJ2-1, with D perhaps matching TRBD2 (5 bases). Germline loops: CDR1 SGHTA, CDR2 FQGNSA. V was cut by 7 bases and J by 2 bases, with 15 bases left in between. This CDR3 contains 15 residues. CDR3 sequence: CASNGGGAAYNEQFF. CDR3 bases: TGTGCCAGCAACGGAGGCGGAGCAGCCTACAATGAGCAGTTCTTC.

The rearrangement joins TRBV7-2 to TRBJ2-1, with 10 nucleotides matching TRBD1. From germline, CDR1 is SGHTA and CDR2 FQGNSA. This CDR3 spans 20 amino acids. The trim removed 0 bases at V and 0 bases at J, leaving 11 bases unmatched. The CDR3 region has the DNA TGTGCCAGCAGCTTAGCCAAACTAGCCGGGACAGGGGCCTCCTACAATGAGCAGTTCTTC. It encodes CASSLAKLAGTGASYNEQFF.

This chain joins TRBV5-1 and TRBJ2-7; 7 bases are shared with TRBD1. Germline CDR1 SGHRS, CDR2 YFSETQ. CDR3 size: 14 residues. J lost 3 bases, V lost 3 bases, and 6 bases had no gene match. The CDR3 DNA reads as TGCGCCAGCAGCTCGACGGGACAGAGCTACGAGCAGTACTTC. It specifies CASSSTGQSYEQYF.

There are a few counts of this clonotype. V is TRBV21-1 and J is TRBJ2-1; the table's D call, TRBD2, was not checked against the DNA. TRBV21-1 is a pseudogene. The CDR3 covers 13 residues. CDR3 loop: CASILGARNEQFF. The CDR3 region has the DNA TGTGCCAGCATCTTAGGGGCCCGGAATGAGCAGTTCTTC.